This T cell receptor (beta chain) was documented in a study of cytomegalovirus exposure and HLA in healthy donors. The CDR3 sequence is 17 residues long. V lost 0 bases, J lost 5 bases, and 21 bases lay in between. The germline gives CDR1 SGDLS, CDR2 YYNGEE. A multiplex PCR was run with 60 Vbeta primers and 13 Jbeta primers. Clones were read by immunoSEQ multiplex PCR, and TCRdb kept only the in-frame ones, dropping some. The sample includes under 130,000 clones, about four fifths of them seen just once. The material sequenced was PBMCs. The chain is built from TRBV9 and TRBJ2-7; tentative D call: TRBD2 (5 bases). This TCR was sampled from a man aged 25-40 years in good health and CMV-seronegative. The CDR3 region is CASSVDEGRYGMDEQYF. In DNA, the CDR3 is TGTGCCAGCAGCGTAGATGAAGGAAGGTACGGGATGGACGAGCAGTACTTC.